What follows describes a single T cell receptor beta chain. The sample is drawn from a study of blood T cell repertoires in COVID-19. As handled by the study authors: Nucleated cell counts were estimated from reference gene primer amplification. The data were produced by immunoSEQ multiplex PCR, yet TCRdb's version contains in-frame clones alone and is incomplete. V, J and clone size were drawn from that table, and D and trimming were deduced from the DNA. This table holds around 180,000 clones, more than 65% found once. All enrollees were about 18 to 89 years old and from about two dozen US areas. Trimming pared 6 bases from V and 8 bases from J, leaving 13 bases between. The CDR3 runs to 12 residues.

This clonotype originated in a woman between 50 and 59 years old with acute COVID-19. The sequencing input was PBMCs or T cells enriched from blood (not recorded which). The chain recombines TRBV12-3 or TRBV12-4 with TRBJ1-1, with D possibly being TRBD1 (6 bases). CDR3 protein: CASSYGGGEAFF. The CDR3 bases are TGTGCCAGCAGCTATGGGGGCGGGGAAGCTTTCTTT.